Below, 28 T cell receptor beta chains from the same sample are listed, as sequenced in a study of post-analysis software for immune sequencing data. Study outcomes and limitations: The study found TRBV5-6, TRBV5-1 and TRBV20-1 among roughly 5 TRBV segments more frequent in patients than controls.

Tagging with unique molecular identifiers was a feature of the TCR beta cDNA libraries. TCRdb reanalysed the PCR reads using MiXCR and keeps one entry per CDR3 protein. This table has fewer than 850,000 distinct CDR3 sequences, just under 30% appearing once. Their antigens remain unidentified. The sequenced sample was blood. These receptors were obtained from a girl aged 5 to 17 with multiple sclerosis.

This clonotype was picked up a small number of times. The gene calls are TRBV4-3 and TRBJ1-6, with D unclear. V shed 4 bases and J shed 4 bases, with 8 bases lying between them. This CDR3 has 14 amino acids. Germline V CDR1 and CDR2: LGHNA, YSLEER. The DNA for the CDR3 is TGCGCCAGCAGCCCGGACGAGTATAATTCACCCCTCCACTTT. This sequence encodes CASSPDEYNSPLHF.

V usage is TRBV14 and J usage is TRBJ1-2; D is undetermined. The CDR3 contains 13 residues. The germline CDR1 and CDR2 sequences are SGHDN and FVKESK. V was cut by 4 bases and J by 4 bases, with 10 bases left in between. CDR3 sequence: CASSLQASYGYTF. The DNA for the CDR3 is TGTGCCAGCAGCCTCCAGGCGAGCTATGGCTACACCTTC.

This clonotype showed up many times. A read error may produce the germline difference seen at one junction end. V and J are TRBV3-1 and TRBJ2-5; tentatively, D is TRBD1 (7 bases). CDR1 LGHDT and CDR2 YNNKEL come from the germline V gene (reference sequence). The CDR3 covers 12 residues. In DNA, the CDR3 is TGCGCCAGCAGCCAGGGGGGAGAGACCCAGTACTTC. This sequence encodes CASSQGGETQYF.

This clonotype was counted only a few times. The chain joins TRBV12-3 or TRBV12-4 to TRBJ1-2; 9 nucleotides agree with TRBD1. CDR3 length: 14 amino acids. After removal of 5 bases from V and 2 bases from J, the junction contained 3 bases not matched to a gene. CDR3 region: CASSNGQGNYGYTF. CDR3 sequence (DNA): TGTGCCAGCAGTAACGGACAGGGGAACTATGGCTACACCTTC.

The V and J genes are TRBV25-1 and TRBJ2-7, with 8 bases matching TRBD1. CDR3 size: 15 residues. The germline V gene has CDR1 MGHDK and CDR2 SYGVNS. Trimming took 6 bases from V and 0 from J; bases not matched to a gene: 7. The CDR3 DNA reads TGTGCCAGCAGCCACCCCGGGACAGGCTCCTACGAGCAGTACTTC. Protein product: CASSHPGTGSYEQYF.

The chain uses TRBV4-1 and TRBJ1-6; D unclear. Germline V CDR1 and CDR2: MGHRA, YSYEKL. CDR3 length equals 13 residues. Trimming cost V 1 base and J 10 bases, with 8 bases left between them. The chain's CDR3 is CASSQGPRSPLHF. The DNA of the CDR3 is TGCGCCAGCAGCCAAGGTCCCCGCTCACCCCTCCACTTT.

The rearrangement links TRBV18 to TRBJ2-3, with 9 bases that match TRBD2. The CDR3 extends over 16 amino acids. J lost 1 base, V lost 6 bases, and 8 bases had no gene match. Germline CDR1 KGHSH, CDR2 LQKENI. The CDR3 DNA reads TGTGCCAGCTCTACATCCAGGACTAGCGGCACAGATACGCAGTATTTT. Amino acid sequence: CASSTSRTSGTDTQYF.

This clonotype occurred a few times. J is TRBJ2-6 and V is TRBV28; no clear D. The CDR3 consists of 15 residues. V was trimmed by 5 bases and J by 1 base, leaving 9 bases between them. Germline V gene sequence: CDR1 MDHEN, CDR2 SYDVKM. CDR3 amino acids: CASSPPESGANVLTF. CDR3 coding DNA: TGTGCCAGCAGTCCGCCAGAGTCTGGGGCCAACGTCCTGACTTTC.

The chain combines TRBV9 with TRBJ2-3; D is unresolved. The CDR3 runs to 15 residues. CDR1 SGDLS and CDR2 YYNGEE come from the germline V gene. Trimming stripped 5 bases from V and 5 bases from J, with 18 bases between. DNA of the CDR3: TGTGCCAGCAGGACCCGGACGCAGCCCGGAGATACGCAGTATTTT. This gives the protein CASRTRTQPGDTQYF.

There are a few counts of this clonotype. The chain couples TRBV20-1 to TRBJ2-1, with TRBD2 identical over 11 bases. Germline V gene sequence: CDR1 DFQATT, CDR2 SNEGSKA (reference sequence). The CDR3 spans 14 residues. V shed 4 bases, J shed 7 bases, and the junction held 6 bases outside the gene matches. The CDR3 coding sequence is TGCAGTGCTATGGGACTAGCGGACTGGAATGAGCAGTTCTTC. As protein: CSAMGLADWNEQFF.

A few counts support this clonotype. The V gene is TRBV10-2, the J gene TRBJ2-1; 8 bases are a match to TRBD2. In germline, CDR1 is WSHSY, CDR2 SAAADI. Trimming at V came to 6 bases and at J to 0 bases, leaving 4 bases not matched to a gene. The CDR3 runs 15 residues. As DNA, the CDR3 is TGCGCCAGCAGAGAAAGCGGGAGCTCCTACAATGAGCAGTTCTTC. Amino acid sequence: CASRESGSSYNEQFF.

The chain recombines TRBV24-1 with TRBJ2-5; TRBD1 or TRBD2 may be the D gene (6 bases each). CDR3 length: 17 residues. The V and J ends lost 4 bases and 3 bases respectively, with 20 bases between them. Germline CDR1 KGHDR, CDR2 SFDVKD. This CDR3 is CATSDPRYGGAKETQYF. CDR3 nucleotide sequence: TGTGCCACCAGTGACCCCCGGTACGGGGGCGCGAAAGAGACCCAGTACTTC.

This sequence joins TRBV6-1 and TRBJ1-5; 9 bases are shared with TRBD1. This CDR3 has 14 amino acids. Trimming took 6 bases from V and 7 from J; bases not matched to a gene: 7. Germline V gives CDR1 MNHNS, CDR2 SASEGT. CDR3 sequence: CASSETGGWQPQHF. CDR3 coding DNA: TGTGCCAGCAGCGAAACAGGGGGCTGGCAGCCCCAGCATTTT.

This clonotype has a single count. This may be a read error: a much more frequent sequence differs by one nucleotide. The chain joins TRBV29-1 to TRBJ2-7, with TRBD1 matching over 11 bases. Unmatched junction bases numbered 11, after V lost 7 bases and J lost 6 bases. CDR3 length equals 14 residues. Germline values: CDR1 SQVTM, CDR2 ANQGSEA. This CDR3 reads CSAGRDRGSLEQYF. For the CDR3, the DNA is TGCAGCGCGGGCCGGGACAGGGGGTCTCTCGAGCAGTACTTC.

Only a few counts were recorded for this clonotype. The chain recombines TRBV29-1 with TRBJ2-1; no definite D call. The CDR3 is 12 amino acids. Germline lookup yields CDR1 SQVTM and CDR2 ANQGSEA. V lost 4 bases and J lost 6, with 10 bases in between. The CDR3, as DNA: TGCAGCGTTGTAGCAGTCGGCAATGAGCAGTTCTTC. Encoded protein: CSVVAVGNEQFF.

This chain connects TRBV4-1 to TRBJ2-2; D is unclear. The CDR3 sequence is 15 residues long. Germline V gene lookup returns CDR1 MGHRA and CDR2 YSYEKL. Trimming removed 4 bases at V and 3 bases at J, with 12 bases between. CDR3 region: CASSPRGEDTGELFF. CDR3 coding DNA: TGCGCCAGCAGCCCAAGAGGAGAGGACACCGGGGAGCTGTTTTTT.

This clonotype was counted at least ten times. The chain joins TRBV29-1 to TRBJ2-5; D not certain. Trimming removed 3 bases from V and 5 bases from J, with 7 bases in between. Germline CDR1 SQVTM, CDR2 ANQGSEA. CDR3 length: 11 amino acids. DNA for the CDR3: TGCAGCGTTGATTCCGGGGAGACCCAGTACTTC. This codes for CSVDSGETQYF.

The rearrangement uses TRBV12-3 or TRBV12-4 and TRBJ2-1; TRBD2 matches 10 bases. V was pared by 2 bases and J by 6 bases, with 4 bases of the junction left unmatched. The length of the CDR3 is 15 residues. The CDR3, as DNA: TGTGCCAGCAGTTTATCTAGCGGGAGCCGCAATGAGCAGTTCTTC. It yields the protein CASSLSSGSRNEQFF.

The chain carries TRBV5-1 and TRBJ1-1; D remains unclear. Germline assignment: CDR1 SGHRS and CDR2 YFSETQ. The CDR3 is made up of 12 amino acids. V lost 5 bases and J 1 base, leaving 6 bases between the germline ends. The CDR3 is CASRVGNTEAFF. The CDR3, as DNA: TGCGCCAGCAGGGTGGGGAACACTGAAGCTTTCTTT.

There are many counts of this clonotype. This sequence joins TRBV7-9 and TRBJ2-1; 9 nucleotides agree with TRBD1. This CDR3 contains 18 residues. Losses at the gene ends were 1 base for V and 2 bases for J; bases not matched to a gene: 9. CDR1 SEHNR and CDR2 FQNEAQ come from the germline V gene (reference sequence). In nucleotides, the CDR3 is TGTGCCAGCAGCTTAGAGGGCGGACAGGGGCCGACCTACAATGAGCAGTTCTTC. Its translation: CASSLEGGQGPTYNEQFF.

This clonotype was seen ten or more times. Here the CDR3 reads CASSLVRTRTSTDTQYF. The CDR3 region has the DNA TGTGCCAGCAGCTTGGTCAGGACTAGGACTAGCACAGATACGCAGTATTTT. The genes are TRBV5-5 and TRBJ2-3, with 7 bases that match TRBD2. The junction had 7 bases not matched to a gene; V was cut back by 0 bases and J by 0 bases. Germline V gives CDR1 SGHKS, CDR2 YYEKEE (reference sequence). This CDR3 has 17 residues.

This clonotype came up a few times. V is TRBV20-1 and J is TRBJ2-1; possible D gene TRBD2, 7 bases. The CDR3 contains 14 residues. Trimming cost V 4 bases and J 5 bases, with 15 bases left between them. CDR1 and CDR2 from the germline V gene are DFQATT and SNEGSKA (reference sequence). The CDR3 coding sequence is TGCAGTGCTACACAGGGAGGGGCTGACAATGAGCAGTTCTTC. Its translation is CSATQGGADNEQFF.

This rearrangement joins TRBV6-6 to TRBJ1-5; D ambiguous. CDR1 is MNHNY and CDR2 is SVGAGI in the germline V gene (reference sequence). This CDR3 region has 12 residues. V was pared by 2 bases and J by 7 bases, with 6 bases between. The CDR3 here is CASSYLSQPQHF. CDR3 nucleotides: TGTGCCAGCAGTTACCTTTCCCAGCCCCAGCATTTT.

This clonotype was counted a few times. This chain connects TRBV27 to TRBJ2-7, with D possibly TRBD2 on 7 matching bases. Trimming removed 8 bases at V and 10 bases at J, with 24 bases between. This CDR3 is built from 14 residues. Germline-derived CDR1 and CDR2 are MNHEY and SMNVEV (reference sequence). CDR3 sequence (DNA): TGTGCCAGCCGGGGGGACACTTATGAAGAGTCCCAGTACTTC. This translates into CASRGDTYEESQYF.

The chain employs TRBV29-1 and TRBJ1-4; perhaps TRBD1 as D (5 bases). V dropped 7 bases and J dropped 5 bases, with 17 bases sitting between them. This CDR3 has 14 amino acids. Germline CDR1 reads SQVTM; CDR2 reads ANQGSEA. The CDR3 DNA reads TGCAGCGCCGGGGGTCGTGGGGTAAATGAAAAACTGTTTTTT. Encoded protein: CSAGGRGVNEKLFF.

This chain connects TRBV12-3 or TRBV12-4 to TRBJ2-6; TRBD1 agrees at 8 bases. The CDR3 is made up of 16 amino acids. V shed 8 bases and J 4 bases; nucleotides not matched to a gene: 10. The CDR3 region has the DNA TGTGCCAGCTATAATCAGGGGGCAGGAGGGGCCAACGTCCTGACTTTC. Protein: CASYNQGAGGANVLTF.

The chain recombines TRBV7-9 with TRBJ2-3; D ambiguous. V dropped 5 bases and J dropped 0 bases, with 12 bases sitting between them. Germline V gene sequence: CDR1 SEHNR, CDR2 FQNEAQ (reference sequence). The CDR3 sequence is 15 residues long. CDR3 coding DNA: TGTGCCAGCAGCCGGAAGGGCCTTAGCACAGATACGCAGTATTTT. This encodes CASSRKGLSTDTQYF.

The V gene is TRBV18, the J gene TRBJ1-2, with D perhaps matching TRBD1 (5 bases). Between the trimmed V and J ends, which lost 4 bases and 4 bases, there was a span of 10 bases. CDR3 length equals 13 residues. Germline V gives CDR1 KGHSH, CDR2 LQKENI. CDR3 amino acids: CASSQGFGYGYTF. For the CDR3, the DNA is TGTGCCAGCTCACAGGGGTTCGGCTATGGCTACACCTTC.